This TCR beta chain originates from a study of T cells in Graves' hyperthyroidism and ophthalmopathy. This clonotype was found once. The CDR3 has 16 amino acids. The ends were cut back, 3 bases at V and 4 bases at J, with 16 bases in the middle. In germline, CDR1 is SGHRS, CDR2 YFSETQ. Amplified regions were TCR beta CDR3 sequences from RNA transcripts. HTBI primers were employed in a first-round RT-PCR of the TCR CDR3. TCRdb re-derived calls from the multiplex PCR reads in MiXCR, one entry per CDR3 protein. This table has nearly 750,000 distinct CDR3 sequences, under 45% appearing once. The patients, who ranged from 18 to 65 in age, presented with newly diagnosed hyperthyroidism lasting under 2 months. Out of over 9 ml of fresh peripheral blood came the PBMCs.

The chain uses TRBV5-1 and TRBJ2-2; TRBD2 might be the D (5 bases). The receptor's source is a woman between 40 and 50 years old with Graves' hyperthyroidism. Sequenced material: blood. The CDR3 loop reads CASSSRRGPVTGELFF. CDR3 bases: TGCGCCAGCAGCTCCCGACGGGGTCCGGTCACCGGGGAGCTGTTTTTT.